This T cell receptor (beta chain) emerged from a study of tumor and adjacent non-tumor tissue in lung cancer. The wider study: Patients were aged roughly 30 to 76, 9 to 10 men and a handful of women, stage I to III.

For this clonotype: Its antigen remains unknown.

This sample's RNA came from whole unsorted tissue. Chemotherapy-naive patients with new lung cancer underwent thoracic surgery in China, August–November 2014. Study conclusions and caveats: Significantly higher TCR diversity was found in tumor than normal lung. Higher tumor TCR diversity was associated with shorter survival.

A modified ARM-PCR protocol with three rounds of nested PCR amplified TCRbeta. One entry per CDR3 protein, called by TCRdb with MiXCR from the multiplex PCR reads. This table holds just over 200,000 distinct CDR3 sequences, about 71% found once. The sequence came from a man aged 55 to 70 with non-small cell lung cancer. The sequenced sample was lung tumor tissue.

This CDR3 is CASSPRAGNTEAFF. The DNA of the CDR3 is TGTGCCAGCAGCCCTAGAGCGGGGAACACTGAAGCTTTCTTT. The J gene is TRBJ1-1, the V gene TRBV7-9; D remains unclear. Trimming pared 5 bases from V and 1 base from J, leaving 11 bases between. The CDR3 is 14 residues long. Per the germline V gene, CDR1 is SEHNR and CDR2 is FQNEAQ (reference sequence). Full variable domain (outside the CDR3, taken from reference TRBV7-9 and TRBJ1-1): DTGVSQNPRHKITKRGQNVTFRCDPISEHNRLYWYRQTLGQGPEFLTYFQNEAQLEKSRLLSDRFSAERPKGSFSTLEIQRTEQGDSAMYLCASSPRAGNTEAFFGQGTRLTVV.